These T cell receptor beta chains were read from a single sample in a study of cytomegalovirus exposure and HLA in healthy donors. Some clones are missing from TCRdb's copy, which holds only in-frame ones; the method was immunoSEQ multiplex PCR. The sample records about 130,000 clones, about 81% being singletons. Source material: PBMCs. The receptors shown here come from a woman aged 40-49 years in good health and CMV-seropositive. CDR3s include the opening cysteine and the closing phenylalanine or tryptophan. D genes are given only for firm matches. Rows give clone size only sometimes, using once, few, many, or a class for an expanded clone.

TRBD1	TRBV19	TRBJ1-2	NA	CATRTGDYGYTF	TGTGCCACGAGGACAGGGGACTATGGCTACACCTTC
NA	TRBV29-1	TRBJ2-5	few	CSAGGQETQYF	TGCAGTGCTGGCGGGCAAGAGACCCAGTACTTC
NA	TRBV9	TRBJ2-1	NA	CASSEGVAGGNEQFF	TGTGCCAGCAGTGAGGGGGTAGCTGGGGGTAATGAGCAGTTCTTC
NA	TRBV5-6	TRBJ2-1	NA	CASSLLVDEQFF	TGTGCCAGCAGCCTGCTAGTGGATGAGCAGTTCTTC
NA	TRBV9	TRBJ1-3	NA	CASSVERGSGNTIYF	TGTGCCAGCAGCGTAGAGCGGGGCTCTGGAAACACCATATATTTT
NA	TRBV28	TRBJ2-7	NA	CASSLLGRSYEQYF	TGTGCCAGCAGTTTGCTGGGGAGGTCCTACGAGCAGTACTTC
TRBD1	TRBV6-1	TRBJ2-7	NA	CASSSPRTGINEQYF	TGTGCCAGCAGCTCCCCTAGGACAGGGATCAACGAGCAGTACTTC
TRBD1	TRBV5-1	TRBJ2-5	NA	CASSSGTGVVETQYF	TGCGCCAGCAGCTCGGGGACAGGTGTGGTGGAGACCCAGTACTTC
TRBD1	TRBV2	TRBJ2-1	NA	CASSQGGSWNEQFF	TGTGCCAGCAGCCAAGGGGGCTCGTGGAATGAGCAGTTCTTC
TRBD2	TRBV29-1	TRBJ2-7	NA	CSVQRTSGGYEQYF	TGCAGCGTCCAGAGGACTAGCGGGGGCTACGAGCAGTACTTC
TRBD2	TRBV7-8	TRBJ2-1	NA	CASSLSGGVYNEQFF	TGTGCCAGCAGCTTAAGCGGGGGTGTATACAATGAGCAGTTCTTC
TRBD2	TRBV5-5	TRBJ2-5	few	CASSPTSGRGETQYF	TGTGCCAGCAGCCCTACTAGCGGGAGGGGAGAGACCCAGTACTTC
TRBD1	TRBV6-4	TRBJ1-2	NA	CDSSDDREGYGYTF	TGTGACAGCAGTGACGACAGGGAAGGCTATGGCTACACCTTC
NA	TRBV7-9	TRBJ2-7	NA	CASSLGGGHYEQYF	TGTGCCAGCAGCTTAGGCGGGGGCCACTACGAGCAGTACTTC
NA	TRBV6-1	TRBJ1-1	NA	CAGSEGGGMNSQNTEAFF	TGTGCCGGCAGTGAAGGTGGGGGCATGAATTCCCAGAACACTGAAGCTTTCTTT
TRBD2	TRBV6-5	TRBJ2-1	NA	CASSYSGLDYEQFF	TGTGCCAGCAGTTACTCGGGACTAGACTATGAGCAGTTCTTC
NA	TRBV19	TRBJ2-3	NA	CASRGQASDTQYF	TGTGCCAGTAGGGGACAAGCGTCAGATACGCAGTATTTT
NA	TRBV18	TRBJ2-3	NA	CASSPQGLPGVDTQYF	TGTGCCAGCTCACCACAAGGACTACCCGGTGTAGATACGCAGTATTTT